The 18 T cell receptor beta chains below come from one sample, sequenced in a study of identical twins. TCRdb reprocessed the 5' RACE reads via MiXCR and lists one record per CDR3 protein. The sample has about 920,000 distinct CDR3 sequences, 9% to 15% seen once. This sample was shared with a second study, whose subject was yellow fever vaccine responses in identical twins.

Material: PBMCs. The receptors were sampled from a woman in her late teens or twenties in good health.

This clonotype was found a few times. The chain has TRBV10-3 and TRBJ2-2; 7 bases align to TRBD2. The CDR3 is 15 amino acids. V lost 7 bases to trimming and J lost 1 base; unmatched junction nucleotides: 6. Per germline, CDR1 ENHRY and CDR2 SYGVKD. The CDR3 loop reads CAITQREGNTGELFF. The CDR3 DNA reads TGTGCCATCACGCAGAGGGAGGGGAACACCGGGGAGCTGTTTTTT.

This clonotype came up many times. The CDR3 loop is CSVEEGVGGTEAFF. The CDR3 nucleotides read TGCAGCGTTGAAGAAGGGGTTGGAGGCACTGAAGCTTTCTTT. The J gene is TRBJ1-1, the V gene TRBV29-1; D is perhaps TRBD1 (5 bases). This CDR3 comprises 14 residues. The V end was cut by 0 bases, the J end by 4 bases, with 12 bases between. Looked up from germline, CDR1 is SQVTM and CDR2 is ANQGSEA.

V is TRBV9 and J is TRBJ2-7; 14 bases align to TRBD2. Germline trimming cut 4 bases from V and 3 bases from J; bases unmatched to any gene: 9. Per the germline V gene, CDR1 is SGDLS and CDR2 is YYNGEE. This CDR3 comprises 17 residues. CDR3 in amino acids: CASSPLGLAGADYEQYF. The DNA of the CDR3 is TGTGCCAGCAGCCCCTTGGGACTAGCGGGAGCGGACTACGAGCAGTACTTC.

This clonotype was seen a few times. The V and J genes are TRBV12-3 or TRBV12-4 and TRBJ2-7; 9 nucleotides align to TRBD1. The V gene end was trimmed by 2 bases and the J gene end by 6 bases; junction bases not matched to a gene: 8. The CDR3 contains 15 residues. CDR3 DNA sequence: TGTGCCAGCAGTTTAAGGCGACAGGGGGGAAGCGAGCAGTACTTC. Protein: CASSLRRQGGSEQYF.

The rearrangement uses TRBV3-1 and TRBJ1-5, with D unclear. Trimming stripped 0 bases from V and 5 bases from J, with 11 bases between. CDR1 and CDR2 (germline): LGHDT, YNNKEL (reference sequence). CDR3 size: 15 residues. The CDR3: CASSQEMTLDQPQHF. In DNA form, the CDR3 reads TGTGCCAGCAGCCAAGAAATGACGCTGGATCAGCCCCAGCATTTT.

This clonotype was recorded a few times. The V call is TRBV11-1, the J call TRBJ2-3; 7 positions match TRBD1. After removal of 1 base from V and 4 bases from J, the junction contained 14 bases not matched to a gene. Looked up from germline, CDR1 is SGHAT and CDR2 is FQDESV (reference sequence). The CDR3 consists of 18 residues. Here the CDR3 reads CASSLGGIRGLSADTQYF. DNA of the CDR3: TGTGCCAGCAGCTTAGGTGGGATAAGGGGGCTGTCTGCAGATACGCAGTATTTT.

The V and J genes are TRBV20-1 and TRBJ2-7, with TRBD2 identical over 10 bases. Unmatched junction bases numbered 6, after V lost 6 bases and J lost 1 base. In germline, CDR1 is DFQATT, CDR2 SNEGSKA (reference sequence). This CDR3 has 14 residues. CDR3 sequence (DNA): TGCAGTGCCCTTAGGACTAGCGGATCCTACGAGCAGTACTTC. Its protein is CSALRTSGSYEQYF.

This rearrangement joins TRBV12-3 or TRBV12-4 to TRBJ2-1, with a possible D match to TRBD2 (7 bases). This CDR3 comprises 17 residues. The germline V and J ends were trimmed by 3 bases and 5 bases, with 20 bases remaining between them. CDR3 nucleotides: TGTGCCAGCAGTTTTAACAGGGCCGGGGACTACGACAATGAGCAGTTCTTC. Protein: CASSFNRAGDYDNEQFF.

The chain links TRBV2 to TRBJ2-1; 8 positions match TRBD2. This CDR3 is built from 13 residues. Looked up from germline, CDR1 is SNHLY and CDR2 is FYNNEI. V was pared by 10 bases and J by 7 bases, with 9 bases of the junction left unmatched. The CDR3 DNA reads TGTGCCATACAACTAGCGGAGTCGAATGAGCAGTTCTTC. Protein sequence: CAIQLAESNEQFF.

This chain links TRBV11-2 with TRBJ1-1; D gene unclear. The V gene's germline CDR1 is SGHAT and CDR2 FQNNGV. The CDR3 length is 13 residues. The V end was cut by 1 base, the J end by 3 bases, with 6 bases between. CDR3 loop: CASSLVWDTEAFF. The CDR3 DNA follows: TGTGCCAGCAGCTTAGTTTGGGACACTGAAGCTTTCTTT.

This clonotype was observed a few times. The genes are TRBV4-2 and TRBJ2-5; the D is unclear. The CDR3 loop spans 16 amino acids. Germline CDR1 is LGHNA and CDR2 is YNFKEQ. V lost 0 bases and J lost 4, with 15 bases in between. The chain's CDR3 is CASSQDLGSSRETQYF. As DNA, the CDR3 is TGTGCCAGCAGCCAAGATTTGGGTTCGAGTCGAGAGACCCAGTACTTC.

This clonotype came up a few times. The V gene is TRBV5-1, the J gene TRBJ2-7; D is possibly TRBD2 (7 bases). Germline CDR1 is SGHRS and CDR2 is YFSETQ. The CDR3 covers 14 residues. V was clipped by 3 bases and J by 4 bases, with 14 bases between them. CDR3 residues: CASSYGGQTYEQYF. Written as DNA, the CDR3 is TGCGCCAGCAGCTACGGGGGGCAGACTTACGAGCAGTACTTC.

The table lists this clonotype with a few counts. The rearrangement uses TRBV6-5 and TRBJ1-1; D uncertain. This CDR3 is 15 amino acids long. Trimming cost V 0 bases and J 3 bases, with 11 bases left between them. The germline V gene has CDR1 MNHEY and CDR2 SVGAGI. The CDR3 loop is CASSYSTGRDTEAFF. As DNA, the CDR3 is TGTGCCAGCAGTTACTCAACCGGGAGGGACACTGAAGCTTTCTTT.

The rearrangement links TRBV4-1 to TRBJ2-1, with 7 nucleotides matching TRBD2. In germline, CDR1 is MGHRA, CDR2 YSYEKL. V lost 1 base and J lost 6; bases outside the gene matches: 9. The CDR3 runs to 16 residues. The CDR3 DNA follows: TGCGCCAGCAGCCAAGCCCCCGGGAGGCTGGGCAATGAGCAGTTCTTC. Residues: CASSQAPGRLGNEQFF.

The CDR3 is CASSLDGTAYGYTF. The CDR3 bases are TGCGCCAGCAGCTTGGATGGGACGGCTTATGGCTACACCTTC. V gene TRBV5-1 combines with J gene TRBJ1-2, with a tentative D call TRBD1 (5 bases). CDR1 and CDR2 from the germline V gene are SGHRS and YFSETQ. V lost 0 bases, J lost 5 bases, and 11 bases lay in between. The CDR3 is 14 amino acids.

J is TRBJ2-1 and V is TRBV3-1; TRBD2 matches 9 bases. Germline trimming cut 0 bases from V and 4 bases from J; bases unmatched to any gene: 7. The CDR3 is made up of 17 amino acids. The germline gives CDR1 LGHDT, CDR2 YNNKEL (reference sequence). The CDR3 nucleotides read TGTGCCAGCAGCCAAGATCTTGTGCGGGGGGGATACAATGAGCAGTTCTTC. This translates into CASSQDLVRGGYNEQFF.

This chain uses TRBV29-1 with TRBJ1-3; D is uncertain. The V gene's germline CDR1 is SQVTM and CDR2 ANQGSEA. V lost 3 bases and J lost 5, with 5 bases in between. This CDR3 is built from 11 residues. CDR3 sequence reads: CSVEFRNTIYF. The CDR3 DNA is TGCAGCGTTGAGTTCAGAAACACCATATATTTT.

The chain links TRBV20-1 to TRBJ2-1; 13 bases match TRBD2. Germline CDR1 reads DFQATT; CDR2 reads SNEGSKA (reference sequence). This CDR3 is 16 amino acids long. V shed 6 bases, J shed 7 bases, and the junction held 12 bases outside the gene matches. The CDR3 region is CSADGLAGEVGNEQFF. CDR3 DNA: TGCAGTGCAGACGGACTAGCGGGAGAAGTCGGTAATGAGCAGTTCTTC.